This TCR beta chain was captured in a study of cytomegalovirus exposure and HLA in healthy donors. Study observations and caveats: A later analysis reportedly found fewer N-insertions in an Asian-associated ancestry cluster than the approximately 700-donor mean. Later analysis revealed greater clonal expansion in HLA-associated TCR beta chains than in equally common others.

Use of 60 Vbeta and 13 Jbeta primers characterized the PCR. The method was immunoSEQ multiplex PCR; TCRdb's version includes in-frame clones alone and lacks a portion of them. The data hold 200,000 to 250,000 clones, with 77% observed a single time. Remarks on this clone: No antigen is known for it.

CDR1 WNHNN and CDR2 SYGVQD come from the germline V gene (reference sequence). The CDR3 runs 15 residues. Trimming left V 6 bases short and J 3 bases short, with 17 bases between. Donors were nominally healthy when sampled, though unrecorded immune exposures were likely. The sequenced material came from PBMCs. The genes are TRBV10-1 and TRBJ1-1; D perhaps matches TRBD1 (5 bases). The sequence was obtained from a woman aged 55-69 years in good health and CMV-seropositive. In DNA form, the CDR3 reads TGCGCCAGCAGATTATCAGGGTACGAGGACACTGAAGCTTTCTTT. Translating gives CASRLSGYEDTEAFF.